This entry lists 24 T cell receptor beta chains sequenced from one sample in a study of shared clonotypes between healthy human individuals. The assay was immunoSEQ multiplex PCR, and TCRdb's table has in-frame clones only and misses some. The repertoire has around 610,000 clones, 95% to 97% of them found once; the top ten carry roughly 0.12%. Naive CD8 cells were CD45RO-negative, positively selected for CCR7, excluding terminally differentiated effector memory CD45RA+ cells. Sequencing used naive CD8+ T cells sorted from blood. These TCRs come from a woman in her twenties or thirties in good health.

The chain combines TRBV28 with TRBJ2-2; TRBD2 is a possible D gene (6 bases). CDR1 is MDHEN and CDR2 is SYDVKM in the germline V gene. The CDR3 sequence is 14 residues long. The germline V and J ends were trimmed by 3 bases and 3 bases, with 8 bases remaining between them. CDR3 in amino acids: CASSFGGYTGELFF. The CDR3 region has the DNA TGTGCCAGCAGTTTTGGGGGGTACACCGGGGAGCTGTTTTTT.

The chain links TRBV5-1 to TRBJ2-1; D is unclear. The CDR3 contains 12 residues. Between the trimmed V and J ends, which lost 2 bases and 4 bases, there was a span of 4 bases. Per the germline V gene, CDR1 is SGHRS and CDR2 is YFSETQ. CDR3 sequence reads: CASSFVYNEQFF. The CDR3 DNA reads TGCGCCAGCAGCTTCGTGTACAATGAGCAGTTCTTC.

As concerns this clone: This sample also contains other DNA sequences that code for the same CDR3. This chain links TRBV7-9 with TRBJ2-7; D is ambiguous. With 1 base removed from V and 4 bases from J, the gap between germline ends came to 5 bases. The germline V gene encodes CDR1 SEHNR and CDR2 FQNEAQ (reference sequence). The CDR3 length is 12 residues. The CDR3 sequence: CASSLELYEQYF. CDR3 DNA: TGTGCCAGCAGCTTAGAGCTGTACGAGCAGTACTTC.

The V gene is TRBV28, the J gene TRBJ2-1; 14 bases line up with TRBD2. The V and J ends lost 5 bases and 14 bases, in that order; junction bases with no gene match: 11. The CDR3 is 15 residues long. The germline CDR1 and CDR2 sequences are MDHEN and SYDVKM. CDR3 region: CASSPGTSGSNPEFF. In DNA, the CDR3 is TGTGCCAGCAGTCCGGGGACTAGCGGGAGTAACCCCGAGTTCTTC.

The chain recombines TRBV6-5 with TRBJ1-2; maybe TRBD1 (5 bases). Trimming took off 6 bases at V and 5 bases at J, with 7 bases between the two ends. Germline CDR1 MNHEY, CDR2 SVGAGI. CDR3 size: 11 residues. CDR3 sequence (DNA): TGTGCCAGCAGCCCAGGGTATGGCTACACCTTC. Encoded protein: CASSPGYGYTF.

The V call is TRBV18, the J call TRBJ1-4; the D is unclear. Germline assignment: CDR1 KGHSH and CDR2 LQKENI. This CDR3 comprises 17 residues. V lost 3 bases and J 4 bases, leaving 18 bases between the germline ends. CDR3 amino acids: CASSPFPRPQYNEKLFF. DNA of the CDR3: TGTGCCAGCTCACCGTTCCCCAGGCCGCAGTATAATGAAAAACTGTTTTTT.

The V gene is TRBV27, the J gene TRBJ2-7; possibly TRBD1 for D (6 bases). Trimming left V 6 bases short and J 5 bases short, with 14 bases between. CDR1 is MNHEY, CDR2 SMNVEV, per germline (reference sequence). The CDR3 contains 13 residues. CDR3 sequence: CASSLQGFHEQYF. The CDR3 region has the DNA TGTGCCAGCAGCCTACAGGGTTTCCACGAGCAGTACTTC.

CDR3 sequence (DNA): TGTGCCACCAGCAGAGCAGGGGCCGACGAGCAGTACTTC. It is translated as CATSRAGADEQYF. V is TRBV15 and J is TRBJ2-7, with a tentative D call TRBD1 (6 bases). The length of the CDR3 is 13 residues. Germline CDR1 and CDR2: LNHNV and YYDKDF (reference sequence). The V gene lost 1 base and the J gene lost 5 bases, with 9 bases spanning the gap.

The chain has TRBV6-5 and TRBJ2-1; D may be TRBD2 (6 bases). The V end was cut by 9 bases, the J end by 5 bases, with 20 bases between. This CDR3 is built from 15 residues. Per the germline V gene, CDR1 is MNHEY and CDR2 is SVGAGI. This CDR3 is CARGERESKNNEQFF. The CDR3 DNA follows: TGTGCCAGGGGGGAACGGGAGAGCAAGAACAATGAGCAGTTCTTC.

This chain links TRBV28 with TRBJ2-5; 10 bases fit TRBD2. Gene TRBJ2-7 matches the end of the DNA better, so the J call may be wrong. Germline-derived CDR1 and CDR2 are MDHEN and SYDVKM. This CDR3 region has 14 residues. The CDR3 spells CASSLLAGEYEQYF. The CDR3, as DNA: TGTGCCAGCAGTTTACTAGCGGGAGAATACGAGCAGTACTTC.

This sequence joins TRBV7-6 and TRBJ1-6; weak D call: TRBD1 (5 bases). Trimming left V 1 base short and J 7 bases short, with 11 bases between. The CDR3 is 15 amino acids. Looked up from germline, CDR1 is SGHVS and CDR2 is FNYEAQ. The CDR3 DNA reads TGTGCCAGCAGCTTAGGGCAGGGACCGAATTCACCCCTCCACTTT. Protein sequence: CASSLGQGPNSPLHF.

The V call is TRBV25-1, the J call TRBJ2-7, with 15 nucleotides matching TRBD2. Trimming took 1 base from V and 3 from J; bases not matched to a gene: 4. Germline CDR1 and CDR2: MGHDK and SYGVNS. The CDR3 runs 17 residues. The CDR3, as DNA: TGTGCCAGCAGTGAATCAGGGACTAGCGGGGGGATCTACGAGCAGTACTTC. Translating gives CASSESGTSGGIYEQYF.

The chain has TRBV18 and TRBJ2-5; 7 positions agree with TRBD1. CDR1 is KGHSH, CDR2 LQKENI, per germline. The V gene end was trimmed by 2 bases and the J gene end by 0 bases; junction bases not matched to a gene: 9. The CDR3 has 17 amino acids. The CDR3 here is CASSPSDRVLDQETQYF. The CDR3 coding sequence is TGTGCCAGCTCACCATCTGACAGGGTCTTGGACCAAGAGACCCAGTACTTC.

The rearrangement links TRBV6-1 to TRBJ1-2; D unresolved. The length of the CDR3 is 15 residues. CDR1 and CDR2 from the germline V gene are MNHNS and SASEGT. The V end lost 0 bases, the J end lost 8 bases, and 16 bases lay between the germline ends. CDR3 in amino acids: CASSEAPLPGGGYTF. The CDR3 region has the DNA TGTGCCAGCAGTGAAGCGCCCTTACCAGGCGGGGGCTACACCTTC.

This sequence joins TRBV4-1 and TRBJ1-2; D gene ambiguous. Trimming cost V 1 base and J 5 bases, with 11 bases left between them. This CDR3 is built from 14 residues. Per the germline V gene, CDR1 is MGHRA and CDR2 is YSYEKL. CDR3 amino acids: CASSQGPRSYGYTF. Written as DNA, the CDR3 is TGCGCCAGCAGCCAAGGTCCCAGGTCATATGGCTACACCTTC.

V gene TRBV29-1 combines with J gene TRBJ2-1, with D unresolved. This CDR3 region has 13 residues. Germline loops: CDR1 SQVTM, CDR2 ANQGSEA. The germline V and J ends were trimmed by 8 bases and 5 bases, with 16 bases remaining between them. CDR3 DNA: TGCAGCCTCCTTGCACCCTTAGACAATGAGCAGTTCTTC. This translates into CSLLAPLDNEQFF.

This chain's CDR3 is CASKGRGLYEQYF. The CDR3 coding sequence is TGTGCCAGCAAGGGCAGGGGGCTCTACGAGCAGTACTTC. This chain connects TRBV2 to TRBJ2-7; TRBD1 aligns across 8 bases. The CDR3 runs 13 residues. Trimming cost V 7 bases and J 3 bases; bases outside gene matches: 5. Germline CDR1 reads SNHLY; CDR2 reads FYNNEI.

This clone showed up just once. V is TRBV9 and J is TRBJ2-3; the D gene is possibly TRBD1 (5 bases). The CDR3 extends over 12 amino acids. CDR1 is SGDLS and CDR2 is YYNGEE in the germline V gene. Trimming left V 7 bases short and J 1 base short, with 7 bases between. The CDR3 region is CASGAGTDTQYF. CDR3 coding DNA: TGTGCCAGCGGGGCAGGCACAGATACGCAGTATTTT.

This clone appeared a few times. The same CDR3 is also encoded by other DNA sequences in this sample. The V gene is TRBV5-4, the J gene TRBJ2-1; D remains unclear. The CDR3 extends over 11 amino acids. The ends were cut back, 4 bases at V and 6 bases at J, with 5 bases in the middle. Looked up from germline, CDR1 is SGHNT and CDR2 is YYREEE (reference sequence). The CDR3 loop reads CASSGVNEQFF. The CDR3 DNA reads TGTGCCAGCAGCGGAGTCAATGAGCAGTTCTTC. Complete variable domain (other parts from reference TRBV5-4 and TRBJ2-1): ETGVTQSPTHLIKTRGQQVTLRCSSQSGHNTVSWYQQALGQGPQFIFQYYREEENGRGNFPPRFSGLQFPNYSSELNVNALELDDSALYLCASSGVNEQFFGPGTRLTVL.

V usage is TRBV5-6 and J usage is TRBJ1-6; no firm D call. The CDR3 runs 12 residues. CDR1 is SGHDT and CDR2 is YYEEEE in the germline V gene. V lost 2 bases and J lost 11, with 8 bases in between. The CDR3 DNA sequence: TGTGCCAGCAGCTTCGGGGTGGCACCCCTCCACTTT. Its translation is CASSFGVAPLHF.

The rearrangement uses TRBV23-1 and TRBJ2-1; TRBD2 might be the D (5 bases). TRBV23-1 is recorded as an ORF, its role being uncertain. V lost 6 bases, J lost 8 bases, and 11 bases lay in between. The CDR3 is 12 amino acids. The CDR3, as DNA: TGCGCCAGCAGAACTAGAGACGATGAGCAGTTCTTC. This encodes CASRTRDDEQFF.

This rearrangement joins TRBV5-6 to TRBJ1-1; D call uncertain. Trimming took off 2 bases at V and 0 bases at J, with 11 bases between the two ends. Per germline, CDR1 SGHDT and CDR2 YYEEEE. This CDR3 has 15 amino acids. Here the CDR3 DNA reads TGTGCCAGCAGCTTTTGGACCGCCGTGAACACTGAAGCTTTCTTT. This gives the protein CASSFWTAVNTEAFF.

The CDR3 nucleotides read TGTGCCAGCAGAGTCGGGGGGACCCTCGCCGGGGAGCTGTTTTTT. It specifies CASRVGGTLAGELFF. The chain recombines TRBV27 with TRBJ2-2; TRBD2 matches at 7 bases. The CDR3 has 15 residues. The trim removed 6 bases at V and 6 bases at J, leaving 10 bases unmatched. CDR1 and CDR2 from the germline V gene are MNHEY and SMNVEV (reference sequence).

The chain recombines TRBV28 with TRBJ1-3; D possibly corresponds to TRBD1 (5 bases). Trimming stripped 2 bases from V and 2 bases from J, with 7 bases between. The CDR3 spans 14 residues. Germline loops: CDR1 MDHEN, CDR2 SYDVKM. The CDR3 region is CASSLARAGNTIYF. CDR3 nucleotides: TGTGCCAGCAGTTTAGCCAGGGCTGGAAACACCATATATTTT.